This T cell receptor beta chain was captured in a study of CD8 T cells in Susac syndrome. Random-hexamer reverse transcription was applied to about 0.5 to 1 ug RNA. TCR beta CDR3 was amplified by immunoSEQ multiplex PCR. This amplification extended across 54 Vbeta and 13 Jbeta segments. MiXCR was run by TCRdb on the immunoSEQ multiplex PCR reads, yielding one entry per CDR3 protein. The sample yields 75,000 to 95,000 distinct CDR3 sequences, approximately 96% seen once. The V segment lost 5 bases and the J segment 10 bases; nucleotides outside the gene matches: 10. The germline CDR1 and CDR2 sequences are MNHEY and SMNVEV (reference sequence). The CDR3 covers 16 residues. Only one count was recorded for this clonotype.

The sequenced sample was CD8+ T cells from PBMCs. The TCR originated in a human donor with Susac syndrome. This chain uses TRBV27 with TRBJ2-1; 14 bases match TRBD2. CDR3 amino acids: CASSPRLAGGPREQFF. As DNA, the CDR3 is TGTGCCAGCAGTCCACGACTAGCGGGGGGGCCTAGGGAGCAGTTCTTC.